These 15 T cell receptor beta chains originate from one sample sequenced in a study of T cell responses to AZD1222 COVID-19 vaccine. Sequencing used immunoSEQ multiplex PCR; TCRdb keeps in-frame clones, though not all of them. The table has some 150,000 clones, approximately 92% seen once. The starting material was peripheral blood, obtained 28 days after the second AZD1222 dose. Receptors originate from an adult who received the AZD1222 COVID-19 vaccine.

This chain links TRBV5-1 with TRBJ2-1; TRBD2 is a possible D gene (6 bases). The V end lost 1 base, the J end lost 6 bases, and 17 bases lay between the germline ends. This CDR3 has 16 residues. Germline V gives CDR1 SGHRS, CDR2 YFSETQ. The CDR3 sequence is CASSLSGRDEGNEQFF. The CDR3 nucleotides read TGCGCCAGCAGCTTGTCGGGGCGGGACGAGGGCAATGAGCAGTTCTTC.

This clone is a singleton in its sample. The V call is TRBV19, the J call TRBJ1-1; tentatively, D is TRBD1 (6 bases). Trimming cost V 7 bases and J 5 bases, with 14 bases left between them. The germline CDR1 and CDR2 sequences are LNHDA and SQIVND (reference sequence). This CDR3 region has 13 residues. The CDR3 sequence is CASTPTGKTEAFF. The CDR3 nucleotides read TGTGCCAGTACCCCGACAGGAAAAACTGAAGCTTTCTTT. Full variable domain (rest looked up from reference TRBV19 and TRBJ1-1): DGGITQSPKYLFRKEGQNVTLSCEQNLNHDAMYWYRQDPGQGLRLIYYSQIVNDFQKGDIAEGYSVSREKKESFPLTVTSAQKNPTAFYLCASTPTGKTEAFFGQGTRLTVV.

The V call is TRBV27, the J call TRBJ1-2; tentatively, D is TRBD1 (6 bases). CDR1 is MNHEY and CDR2 is SMNVEV in the germline V gene (reference sequence). V gave up 6 bases and J gave up 6 bases, with 20 bases separating them. The length of the CDR3 is 15 residues. The CDR3 spells CASSGGDNPRDGYTF. CDR3 in DNA: TGTGCCAGCAGCGGGGGGGACAACCCCCGGGATGGCTACACCTTC.

The CDR3 sequence is CASSDLGQGISFF. The DNA for the CDR3 is TGTGCCAGCAGTGACTTGGGACAGGGGATATCTTTCTTT. The chain has TRBV6-4 and TRBJ1-1, with 10 bases lining up with TRBD1. The CDR3 consists of 13 residues. V trimming: 1 base; J trimming: 12 bases; junction bases outside the gene matches: 5. CDR1 and CDR2 (germline): MRHNA, SNTAGT.

The chain employs TRBV3-1 (or the pseudogene TRBV3-2) and TRBJ2-7, with TRBD2 identical over 9 bases. CDR1 is LGHDT, CDR2 YNNKEL, per germline (reference sequence). The CDR3 is 16 amino acids. V trimming: 3 bases; J trimming: 2 bases; junction bases outside the gene matches: 8. CDR3 bases: TGTGCCAGCAGCCAGAATCTAGCGGGGATTGCCTACGAGCAGTACTTC. Its protein product is CASSQNLAGIAYEQYF.

V gene TRBV7-2 combines with J gene TRBJ2-2, with D hard to call. V lost 2 bases and J 0 bases, leaving 10 bases between the germline ends. CDR3 length equals 16 residues. In germline, CDR1 is SGHTA, CDR2 FQGNSA. Here the CDR3 DNA reads TGTGCCAGCAGCTTAACCCCTGGGCCGAACACCGGGGAGCTGTTTTTT. Protein sequence: CASSLTPGPNTGELFF.

On this clone itself: The sample holds other DNA sequences that translate to the same CDR3. The chain has TRBV6-5 and TRBJ2-7; D gene uncertain. The CDR3 has 13 amino acids. V dropped 6 bases and J dropped 0 bases, with 9 bases sitting between them. Looked up from germline, CDR1 is MNHEY and CDR2 is SVGAGI. In DNA form, the CDR3 reads TGTGCCAGCAGCCGCCAAAGCTCCTACGAGCAGTACTTC. Protein product: CASSRQSSYEQYF.

The chain recombines TRBV19 with TRBJ2-7; either TRBD1 or TRBD2 may fit D (5 bases each). Germline CDR1 reads LNHDA; CDR2 reads SQIVND (reference sequence). The CDR3 is 15 residues long. Trimming removed 6 bases from V and 0 bases from J, with 15 bases in between. This CDR3 is CASSPGPESSYEQYF. The CDR3 region has the DNA TGTGCCAGTAGCCCGGGACCCGAGAGCTCCTACGAGCAGTACTTC.

V gene TRBV19 combines with J gene TRBJ2-1; 7 bases align to TRBD1. The ends lost 4 bases at V and 8 bases at J; junction bases unmatched: 11. CDR1 is LNHDA, CDR2 SQIVND, per germline (reference sequence). The CDR3 contains 15 residues. CDR3 sequence (DNA): TGTGCCAGTAGTACCGGACCGACAGGGAACCATGAGCAGTTCTTC. As protein: CASSTGPTGNHEQFF.

J is TRBJ1-1 and V is TRBV5-5, with D maybe TRBD1 (6 bases). The germline V and J ends were trimmed by 4 bases and 3 bases, with 10 bases remaining between them. The V gene's germline CDR1 is SGHKS and CDR2 YYEKEE (reference sequence). The length of the CDR3 is 13 residues. In DNA form, the CDR3 reads TGTGCCAGCAGCGGCCGGGGGCACACTGAAGCTTTCTTT. Protein product: CASSGRGHTEAFF.

CDR3 nucleotides: TGTGCCAGCAGCTTATACGGGGGGAGTCGGACTGAAGCTTTCTTT. Its protein product is CASSLYGGSRTEAFF. The chain joins TRBV7-6 to TRBJ1-1; TRBD1 is a possible D gene (5 bases). CDR1 and CDR2 from the germline V gene are SGHVS and FNYEAQ. Trimming pared 2 bases from V and 5 bases from J, leaving 15 bases between. The CDR3 is made up of 15 amino acids.

The rearrangement links TRBV30 to TRBJ2-5; D is ambiguous. CDR1 and CDR2 (germline): GTSNPN, SVGIG (reference sequence). The CDR3 runs to 12 residues. Trimming shortened V by 0 bases and J by 5 bases, and 7 bases separated the two germline ends. The CDR3 spells CAWSVLWETQYF. DNA of the CDR3: TGTGCCTGGAGTGTTTTGTGGGAGACCCAGTACTTC.

This clone occurred a few times. This chain connects TRBV24-1 to TRBJ1-5; D possibly corresponds to TRBD1 (6 bases). The V end was cut by 4 bases, the J end by 11 bases, with 17 bases between. Germline V gene data show CDR1 as KGHDR and CDR2 as SFDVKD. This CDR3 is 14 amino acids long. The DNA of the CDR3 is TGTGCCACCAGTGAGACAGGCGGGCAGGGGACCCAGCATTTT. Translated: CATSETGGQGTQHF.

V usage is TRBV28 and J usage is TRBJ2-3; D gene ambiguous. Germline CDR1 is MDHEN and CDR2 is SYDVKM. Trimming cost V 3 bases and J 11 bases, with 15 bases left between them. This CDR3 contains 13 residues. The CDR3 sequence: CASSLSPESLQYF. The CDR3 DNA is TGTGCCAGCAGTTTGTCCCCCGAATCTTTGCAGTATTTT.

J is TRBJ2-1 and V is TRBV11-2, with 10 bases matching TRBD2. The trim removed 7 bases at V and 6 bases at J, leaving 15 bases unmatched. The germline V gene encodes CDR1 SGHAT and CDR2 FQNNGV. The CDR3 is 17 amino acids. The CDR3 here is CASNRGLGTSVSNEQFF. CDR3 bases: TGTGCCAGCAACCGGGGACTAGGGACTAGCGTAAGCAATGAGCAGTTCTTC.